Presented here are 31 T cell receptor beta chains from one specimen sequenced in a study of control samples from healthy donors and cancer patients. Clones were read by immunoSEQ multiplex PCR, and TCRdb kept only the in-frame ones, dropping some. Here the sample spans more than 150,000 clones, roughly 92% being singletons. The sequenced material came from blood. These receptors originate from a man between 45 and 60 years old in good health.

This chain uses TRBV5-1 with TRBJ2-1, with 9 bases that match TRBD2. Germline CDR1 is SGHRS and CDR2 is YFSETQ. The CDR3 covers 15 residues. After removal of 3 bases from V and 0 bases from J, the junction contained 1 base not matched to a gene. The CDR3 nucleotides are TGCGCCAGCAGCTATAGCGGGAGCTCCTACAATGAGCAGTTCTTC. As protein: CASSYSGSSYNEQFF.

A few counts support this clone. J is TRBJ1-4 and V is TRBV24-1; 7 bases are a match to TRBD1. Unmatched junction bases numbered 12, after V lost 4 bases and J lost 2 bases. The CDR3 has 18 amino acids. Germline assignment: CDR1 KGHDR and CDR2 SFDVKD. Here the CDR3 reads CATSDSRRGRGTNEKLFF. CDR3 bases: TGTGCCACCAGTGACTCCCGAAGGGGGCGCGGGACTAATGAAAAACTGTTTTTT.

The CDR3 nucleotides are TGTGCCAGCAGTGAGGGGGCGCTAGAGGGCTACACCTTC. This translates into CASSEGALEGYTF. The chain employs TRBV28 and TRBJ1-2, with TRBD1 matching over 7 bases. Germline V gene lookup returns CDR1 MDHEN and CDR2 SYDVKM. Germline trimming cut 5 bases from V and 8 bases from J; bases unmatched to any gene: 8. CDR3 length: 13 amino acids.

The rearrangement links TRBV18 to TRBJ1-2; D remains unclear. Per germline, CDR1 KGHSH and CDR2 LQKENI. The CDR3 contains 13 residues. Trimming stripped 6 bases from V and 2 bases from J, with 10 bases between. The CDR3 coding sequence is TGTGCCAGCTCGGTCCAGGCGAACTATGGCTACACCTTC. This sequence encodes CASSVQANYGYTF.

The count of this clone is one. The rearrangement joins TRBV4-1 to TRBJ2-3; no firm D call. V was trimmed by 4 bases and J by 4 bases, leaving 9 bases between them. Germline V gene lookup returns CDR1 MGHRA and CDR2 YSYEKL. CDR3 length: 13 amino acids. The CDR3 loop is CASSLPPADTQYF. The CDR3 nucleotides are TGCGCCAGCAGCCTACCCCCCGCAGATACGCAGTATTTT.

The gene calls are TRBV11-1 and TRBJ2-7; 10 bases match TRBD2. The CDR3 is 15 residues long. CDR1 is SGHAT, CDR2 FQDESV, per germline (reference sequence). The V gene end was trimmed by 1 base and the J gene end by 7 bases; junction bases not matched to a gene: 7. CDR3 residues: CASSLVLAGAREQYF. CDR3 bases: TGTGCCAGCAGCTTAGTCCTAGCGGGAGCCCGTGAGCAGTACTTC.

The chain is built from TRBV19 and TRBJ2-4; 10 nucleotides match TRBD1. The CDR3 totals 16 residues. V lost 5 bases to trimming and J lost 2 bases; unmatched junction nucleotides: 6. From germline, CDR1 is LNHDA and CDR2 SQIVND (reference sequence). CDR3 in amino acids: CASSLRTGGTKNIQYF. CDR3 sequence (DNA): TGTGCCAGTAGTTTACGGACAGGGGGGACCAAAAACATTCAGTACTTC.

The J gene is TRBJ2-3, the V gene TRBV24-1; D is undetermined. Germline CDR1 and CDR2: KGHDR and SFDVKD. The CDR3 extends over 14 amino acids. V gave up 4 bases and J gave up 3 bases, with 10 bases separating them. CDR3 amino acids: CATSDTQKTDTQYF. DNA of the CDR3: TGTGCCACCAGTGACACACAGAAGACAGATACGCAGTATTTT.

CDR3 residues: CASSLLGAGDATNEKLFF. CDR3 DNA sequence: TGTGCCAGCAGCTTGTTGGGTGCGGGAGATGCAACTAATGAAAAACTGTTTTTT. The chain combines TRBV5-4 with TRBJ1-4; D is unclear. This CDR3 contains 18 residues. Germline loops: CDR1 SGHNT, CDR2 YYREEE (reference sequence). Trimming took off 1 base at V and 0 bases at J, with 16 bases between the two ends.

V gene TRBV9 combines with J gene TRBJ1-6; no definite D call. Germline CDR1 reads SGDLS; CDR2 reads YYNGEE. Trimming cost V 4 bases and J 9 bases, with 8 bases left between them. The CDR3 is 12 amino acids. The CDR3 nucleotides read TGTGCCAGCAGCCCGGGCGCTTCACCCCTCCACTTT. Residues: CASSPGASPLHF.

This chain links TRBV7-2 with TRBJ2-2; a possible D gene is TRBD2 (7 bases). The V end lost 4 bases, the J end lost 6 bases, and 12 bases lay between the germline ends. This CDR3 has 14 residues. The V gene's germline CDR1 is SGHTA and CDR2 FQGNSA. CDR3 sequence: CASSYRGGPGELFF. In DNA, the CDR3 is TGTGCCAGCAGCTATAGGGGGGGCCCCGGGGAGCTGTTTTTT.

This sequence joins TRBV6-5 and TRBJ2-7; a possible D gene is TRBD1 (5 bases). CDR1 is MNHEY and CDR2 is SVGAGI in the germline V gene. The ends were cut back, 4 bases at V and 2 bases at J, with 6 bases in the middle. The CDR3 runs to 12 residues. CDR3 amino acids: CASSSRAYEQYF. As DNA, the CDR3 is TGTGCCAGCAGTTCCAGGGCCTACGAGCAGTACTTC.

The CDR3 sequence: CASSWGRSSYNSPLHF. Written as DNA, the CDR3 is TGTGCCAGCAGTTGGGGCAGGAGCTCCTATAATTCACCCCTCCACTTT. The rearrangement uses TRBV6-5 and TRBJ1-6, with D maybe TRBD1 (5 bases). Between the trimmed V and J ends, which lost 4 bases and 0 bases, there was a span of 10 bases. Looked up from germline, CDR1 is MNHEY and CDR2 is SVGAGI. The CDR3 is 16 amino acids.

V is TRBV6-5 and J is TRBJ2-7; D is possibly TRBD1 (5 bases). Deletions cut 8 bases from V and 2 bases from J, with 13 bases between. CDR1 and CDR2 from the germline V gene are MNHEY and SVGAGI. The CDR3 totals 13 residues. The CDR3, as DNA: TGTGCCAGCTCACGTACAGGAGCCTACGAGCAGTACTTC. Translation gives CASSRTGAYEQYF.

V is TRBV28 and J is TRBJ2-1; D is ambiguous. Trimming left V 3 bases short and J 6 bases short, with 6 bases between. This CDR3 is 12 amino acids long. Germline assignment: CDR1 MDHEN and CDR2 SYDVKM. The CDR3 protein is CASSLRTNEQFF. CDR3 sequence (DNA): TGTGCCAGCAGTTTGCGAACCAATGAGCAGTTCTTC.

The chain joins TRBV5-4 to TRBJ2-3; D remains unclear. V lost 4 bases, J lost 2 bases, and 17 bases lay in between. The CDR3 runs to 16 residues. Germline V CDR1 and CDR2: SGHNT, YYREEE (reference sequence). The CDR3 region has the DNA TGTGCCAGCAGCCCAACCGGGCCCCGTTCCACAGATACGCAGTATTTT. It encodes CASSPTGPRSTDTQYF.

Here the CDR3 reads CAISTALEQYF. The CDR3 region has the DNA TGTGCCATCAGTACAGCTCTCGAGCAGTACTTC. This sequence joins TRBV10-3 and TRBJ2-7; D is uncertain. The CDR3 contains 11 residues. Trimming removed 5 bases at V and 6 bases at J, with 8 bases between. CDR1 and CDR2 (germline): ENHRY, SYGVKD.

This chain connects TRBV11-3 to TRBJ2-7, with D perhaps matching TRBD2 (5 bases). This CDR3 contains 13 residues. The V and J ends lost 6 bases and 3 bases respectively, with 12 bases between them. Germline values: CDR1 SGHNT, CDR2 YENEEA. The chain's CDR3 is CASSPGIHYEQYF. The CDR3 DNA is TGTGCCAGCAGTCCCGGGATTCACTACGAGCAGTACTTC.

This chain connects TRBV3-1 (or the pseudogene TRBV3-2) to TRBJ2-3; the match to TRBD2 covers 7 bases. Germline V gene sequence: CDR1 LGHDT, CDR2 YNNKEL (reference sequence). After removal of 0 bases from V and 5 bases from J, the junction contained 11 bases not matched to a gene. The CDR3 has 17 residues. This CDR3 is CASSQDWAVAGKDTQYF. For the CDR3, the DNA is TGTGCCAGCAGCCAAGATTGGGCGGTAGCGGGTAAAGATACGCAGTATTTT.

V gene TRBV7-8 combines with J gene TRBJ1-2; 10 positions match TRBD1. With V trimmed by 4 bases and J by 2 bases, 1 base remained unmatched. This CDR3 has 14 residues. Germline CDR1 SGHVS, CDR2 FQNEAQ. The CDR3 sequence: CASSSDRGNYGYTF. Here the CDR3 DNA reads TGTGCCAGCAGCTCGGACAGGGGGAACTATGGCTACACCTTC. The full variable domain, completed using reference TRBV7-8 and TRBJ1-2, is GAGVSQSPRYKVAKRGQDVALRCDPISGHVSLFWYQQALGQGPEFLTYFQNEAQLDKSGLPSDRFFAERPEGSVSTLKIQRTQQEDSAVYLCASSSDRGNYGYTFGSGTRLTVV.

The CDR3 loop is CASRPSGPFYGYTF. The CDR3 DNA reads as TGTGCCAGCAGGCCTAGTGGCCCTTTCTATGGCTACACCTTC. The J gene is TRBJ1-2, the V gene TRBV27, with D unresolved. V gave up 6 bases and J gave up 4 bases, with 15 bases separating them. The CDR3 consists of 14 residues. CDR1 and CDR2 from the germline V gene are MNHEY and SMNVEV (reference sequence).

The gene calls are TRBV2 and TRBJ2-3, with a tentative D call TRBD1 (6 bases). Germline V gene data show CDR1 as SNHLY and CDR2 as FYNNEI. Trimming took 6 bases from V and 0 from J, leaving 10 bases between them. There are 14 residues in the CDR3. In DNA, the CDR3 is TGTGCCAGCAGAGCAGGGGCTAGCACAGATACGCAGTATTTT. Its protein product is CASRAGASTDTQYF.

V usage is TRBV9 and J usage is TRBJ2-3; TRBD2 aligns across 9 bases. Germline V CDR1 and CDR2: SGDLS, YYNGEE. The CDR3 runs to 16 residues. V gave up 3 bases and J gave up 1 base; unmatched junction bases: 6. CDR3 in DNA: TGTGCCAGCAGCGCGACAGCGGGAGGTGGCACAGATACGCAGTATTTT. This gives the protein CASSATAGGGTDTQYF. Using reference TRBV9 and TRBJ2-3 for the parts outside the CDR3, the full variable domain is DSGVTQTPKHLITATGQRVTLRCSPRSGDLSVYWYQQSLDQGLQFLIQYYNGEERAKGNILERFSAQQFPDLHSELNLSSLELGDSALYFCASSATAGGGTDTQYFGPGTRLTVL.

The V gene is TRBV29-1, the J gene TRBJ2-7, with a weak D call TRBD2 (6 bases). The length of the CDR3 is 12 residues. CDR1 SQVTM and CDR2 ANQGSEA come from the germline V gene. Trimming removed 4 bases from V and 2 bases from J, with 9 bases in between. The CDR3 sequence: CSVGTTTYEQYF. CDR3 in DNA: TGCAGCGTTGGGACTACCACCTACGAGCAGTACTTC.

The gene calls are TRBV5-4 and TRBJ2-6; 9 bases map to TRBD1. CDR1 and CDR2 from the germline V gene are SGHNT and YYREEE (reference sequence). CDR3 length equals 18 residues. The V and J ends lost 4 bases and 0 bases, in that order; junction bases with no gene match: 8. The CDR3 nucleotides read TGTGCCAGCAGCGCCCGGGACAGGGCCCCCTCTGGGGCCAACGTCCTGACTTTC. It is translated as CASSARDRAPSGANVLTF.

This chain connects TRBV29-1 to TRBJ1-3; 8 nucleotides line up with TRBD1. With 0 bases clipped from V and 1 base from J, the junction kept 5 bases outside the gene matches. Germline values: CDR1 SQVTM, CDR2 ANQGSEA. This CDR3 contains 16 residues. CDR3 nucleotides: TGCAGCGTTGAAGATCGGACAGGGTGGTCTGGAAACACCATATATTTT. It encodes CSVEDRTGWSGNTIYF.

The chain links TRBV5-4 to TRBJ1-1; TRBD1 is a possible D gene (5 bases). The V end lost 0 bases, the J end lost 2 bases, and 8 bases lay between the germline ends. Germline CDR1 and CDR2: SGHNT and YYREEE (reference sequence). The CDR3 loop spans 14 amino acids. The CDR3 loop is CASSLGGINTEAFF. CDR3 nucleotide sequence: TGTGCCAGCAGCTTGGGGGGGATAAACACTGAAGCTTTCTTT.

This chain links TRBV14 with TRBJ2-7, with D perhaps TRBD2 (5 bases). Germline CDR1 reads SGHDN; CDR2 reads FVKESK. The germline V and J ends were trimmed by 1 base and 1 base, with 23 bases remaining between them. CDR3 length equals 19 residues. The CDR3 coding sequence is TGTGCCAGCAGCCAAGTCGGTGTACTAGGATTATTAACATCCTACGAGCAGTACTTC. Amino acids: CASSQVGVLGLLTSYEQYF.

CDR3 amino acids: CASSTDFRIVSNQPQHF. CDR3 nucleotides: TGTGCCAGTAGTACAGACTTTAGAATCGTTAGCAATCAGCCCCAGCATTTT. The V and J genes are TRBV19 and TRBJ1-5; D gene uncertain. Germline V CDR1 and CDR2: LNHDA, SQIVND (reference sequence). V gave up 4 bases and J gave up 0 bases, with 16 bases separating them. CDR3 size: 17 residues.

With regard to this clone: The sample has other DNA sequences that encode this CDR3 too. The V gene is TRBV7-2, the J gene TRBJ1-1; D may be TRBD1 (5 bases). The V end was cut by 2 bases, the J end by 1 base, with 8 bases between. Germline CDR1 SGHTA, CDR2 FQGNSA. This CDR3 is built from 14 residues. The CDR3 DNA sequence: TGTGCCAGCAGCTTACTTGGACAGAACACTGAAGCTTTCTTT. As protein: CASSLLGQNTEAFF.

J is TRBJ1-1 and V is TRBV2; no firm D call. The CDR3 sequence is 14 residues long. Germline CDR1 is SNHLY and CDR2 is FYNNEI. V lost 7 bases and J lost 0, with 12 bases in between. DNA for the CDR3: TGTGCCAGCACCGAAGGCAGTTTGAACACTGAAGCTTTCTTT. It encodes CASTEGSLNTEAFF.